This T cell receptor beta chain emerged from a study of T cell responses to AZD1222 COVID-19 vaccine. The germline V gene encodes CDR1 SGHKS and CDR2 YYEKEE (reference sequence). The CDR3 has 11 amino acids. V lost 0 bases, J lost 17 bases, and 9 bases lay in between. Clones were read by immunoSEQ multiplex PCR, and TCRdb kept only the in-frame ones, dropping some. This sample has over 130,000 clones, with 85% to 90% found just once. Concerning this clone itself: Its antigen is not identified.

Points from the study as a whole: Repertoires in all cases were sampled only once the peak T cell response had passed. Recipients of two AZD1222 doses showed rising Spike-specific TCR breadth and depth. Baseline serology detected seropositivity in only six or seven AZD1222 recipients.

The origin of this receptor is an adult who received the AZD1222 COVID-19 vaccine. The rearrangement uses TRBV5-5 and TRBJ1-6; D unresolved. Here the sequenced sample was peripheral blood, taken 28 days after the second AZD1222 dose. The CDR3 DNA reads as TGTGCCAGCAGCTTGGTAGTTTCCGTCCACTTT. Amino acids: CASSLVVSVHF.